This TCR beta chain was recorded in a study of blood T cell repertoires in COVID-19. Study in general: Material from acute and convalescent COVID-19 was sourced from the United States, Italy and Spain. Nucleic acid was either cDNA or gDNA, and it came from T cells, B-cell-depleted T cells, or PBMCs.

The germline V and J ends were trimmed by 8 bases and 0 bases, with 13 bases remaining between them. The CDR3 has 14 amino acids. Per the germline V gene, CDR1 is PRHDT and CDR2 is FYEKMQ (reference sequence). In the source study's methods: Estimates of nucleated cell counts were drawn from the amplification of reference gene primers. Sequencing used immunoSEQ multiplex PCR; TCRdb keeps in-frame clones, though not all of them. V, J and clone size were drawn from that table, and D and trimming were deduced from the DNA. The table records about 110,000 clones, less than 90% of them present only once. The sequence derives from an older woman with acute or convalescent COVID-19. The chain couples TRBV13 to TRBJ1-1; D call uncertain. Sequenced input: peripheral blood. CDR3 protein: CASRPGLLNTEAFF. In DNA form, the CDR3 reads TGTGCCAGCCGGCCTGGGCTGCTGAACACTGAAGCTTTCTTT.